This TCR beta chain was obtained from a study of PD-1 blockade in classical Hodgkin lymphoma (dated by TCRdb to about 2020). Regarding the study in general: Nivolumab dosing was 3 mg/kg intravenously every 2 weeks, continuing until either disease progression or unacceptable toxicity. The study used TCR beta sequencing and CyTOF to define a peripheral blood immune signature of response to PD-1 blockade in classical Hodgkin lymphoma.

Of note for this clone: Its antigen remains unidentified. Per-base quality was not reported, and no clone a single base away is much larger than it.

The germline ends are 15 bases apart after V is trimmed by 3 bases and J by 0 bases. From the germline V gene, CDR1 is SGHDT and CDR2 is YYEEEE. CDR3 length: 17 amino acids, cysteine to phenylalanine. The DNA shown is the 51-base CDR3, in frame from base 1. What the authors observed across the whole study: Among trial patients, those achieving complete response had baseline diversity similar to that of newly diagnosed patients, while diversity was significantly lower in partial responders and progressors. A significant rise by C4D1 was seen in CD4+ but not CD8+ TCR diversity (p=0.0027 vs p=0.16), with the rise being most apparent in complete responders (p=0.02). Patients starting nivolumab less than 1 year after ASCT had lower diversity and were excluded from later analyses to avoid confounding by immune reconstitution. The study covered only a single clinical trial cohort, and the causes of the repertoire differences, possibly disease activity or prior therapy, were still not defined. Baseline TCR diversity was reported as lower in newly diagnosed patients than in healthy donors, and lower still in relapsed/refractory patients.

In the paper's terms, the time point label means: cycle 4 day 1 (C4D1), after 5 to 7 weeks of nivolumab. Every trial patient had relapsed after autologous stem cell transplantation, and cohorts A, B and C differed in prior brentuximab vedotin exposure. A Miltenyi CD4+ T cell isolation kit was used for magnetic negative selection to purify CD4+ T cells from thawed PBMCs. The trial cohort comprised approximately 55 patients with relapsed/refractory classical Hodgkin lymphoma whose best overall responses were complete response, partial response or progressive disease. Trial patients were treated with single-agent nivolumab in the multi-cohort phase II CheckMate 205 trial. An independent review committee assessed best overall response using the 2007 International Working Group response criteria. Trial PBMCs were collected just before the start of nivolumab (C1D1) and during therapy at cycle 2 day 1 and cycle 4 day 1. Peripheral blood was collected in 8 mL Vacutainer Cell Preparation Tubes, from which PBMCs were isolated by centrifugation and then cryopreserved. Purified CD4+ and CD8+ fractions were prepared only for cases where an additional PBMC sample was available. Magnetically labelled cells were removed on LS columns in a quadroMACS separator, and the flow-through was collected as the purified fraction.

The Qiagen DNeasy kit was used to extract genomic DNA from unsorted PBMCs and from the negatively selected CD4+ and CD8+ fractions. TCR beta CDR3 regions were amplified by immunoSEQ multiplex PCR using primers annealing to V and J segments. A synthetic immune receptor repertoire was used to minimize amplification bias, and remaining bias was computationally removed after sequencing. The authors' analysis ran thus. Custom Python scripts were used to quantify repertoire diversity as the Shannon entropy index. Unsorted, CD4+ and CD8+ repertoires were examined separately, except in combined analyses, for which CD4+ and CD8+ sequences were merged in silico. A clone counted as expanded when the clone's frequency after treatment rose at least 2-fold relative to C1D1, and clones undetected at baseline were given a pseudocount of 0.5. Singleton clones were defined as clones with 0 or 1 copy at C1D1, and non-singleton clones were defined as clones with 2 or more copies. Clones expanded in unsorted samples were labelled as CD4+, CD8+ or unknown by matching protein sequences in sorted samples from the same patient. Wilcoxon tests were applied to paired samples to test diversity changes from C1D1 to C4D1. This immuneACCESS table, as held by TCRdb, lists in-frame sequences with V and J called but not all clones. Of the missing ones, under half trace to an unresolved V gene in checked studies; the others have no known cause. The V and J calls and clone size were taken over from that table, and D and trimming were inferred from the DNA. In this sample the table shows 30,000 or so clones, more than 85% of which occur a single time. The ten largest clones represent about 0.45% of the sample.

Material: CD4+ T cells from blood, obtained before the fourth cycle of nivolumab. The TCR comes from a human donor with classical Hodgkin lymphoma. The chain is assembled from TRBV5-6 and TRBJ2-2, and TRBD2 may be the D gene, going by 5 matching bases. CDR3 reads: CASSSIRLDSNTGELFF. The DNA sequence is as follows: TGTGCCAGCAGCTCGATCCGACTGGACTCGAACACCGGGGAGCTGTTTTTT.